A single T cell receptor beta chain is shown here with its context. The antigen is unknown. Profiled with immunoSEQ multiplex PCR; TCRdb holds only in-frame clones, not every one. The sample comprises roughly 100,000 clones, roughly 79% of which are singletons, and approximately 12% rests with the top ten. This specimen comes from a study of glioma-infiltrating T cells after dendritic cell vaccination. Patients had residual fresh-frozen tumor tissue and more than two years of survival data. Trimming stripped 0 bases from V and 4 bases from J, with 3 bases between. Germline lookup yields CDR1 GTSNPN and CDR2 SVGIG (reference sequence). The length of the CDR3 is 12 residues. Study-level findings and limits: Few patients contributed both blood and tumor specimens.

This chain joins TRBV30 and TRBJ2-2; D not certain. The clonotype was recovered from a human donor with glioblastoma. The source material was blood, sampled before dendritic cell vaccination. CDR3 coding DNA: TGTGCCTGGAGTGTGAGCACCGGGGAGCTGTTTTTT. Its translation is CAWSVSTGELFF.